Each of the 28 T cell receptor beta chains below was sequenced from the same sample in a study of cytomegalovirus exposure and HLA in healthy donors. The PCR used 60 Vbeta and 13 Jbeta primers. Clones were read by immunoSEQ multiplex PCR, and TCRdb kept only the in-frame ones, dropping some. Here the sample spans under 200,000 clones, roughly 83% being singletons. Sequenced: PBMCs. The receptors come from a woman in her forties or fifties in good health and CMV-seronegative.

The chain joins TRBV28 to TRBJ2-7; 7 nucleotides align to TRBD2. From germline, CDR1 is MDHEN and CDR2 SYDVKM. The CDR3 spans 15 residues. V gave up 5 bases and J gave up 6 bases; unmatched junction bases: 13. The CDR3 DNA reads as TGTGCCAGCAGTCCCTTATCTGGGGGGGTGGGCGAGCAGTACTTC. Translated: CASSPLSGGVGEQYF.

V and J are TRBV25-1 and TRBJ2-7; 7 nucleotides line up with TRBD1. Looked up from germline, CDR1 is MGHDK and CDR2 is SYGVNS. CDR3 size: 15 residues. V was clipped by 1 base and J by 5 bases; unmatched bases: 8. CDR3 DNA sequence: TGTGCCAGCAGTGAATGGACAGGTCTCCTCCACGAGCAGTACTTC. The encoded protein is CASSEWTGLLHEQYF.

The V and J genes are TRBV18 and TRBJ2-7; 8 positions match TRBD1. The CDR3 extends over 16 amino acids. CDR1 is KGHSH, CDR2 LQKENI, per germline. V lost 2 bases and J lost 0; bases outside the gene matches: 6. The CDR3 loop is CASSPSRTGSSYEQYF. DNA for the CDR3: TGTGCCAGCTCACCATCACGGACAGGGAGCTCCTACGAGCAGTACTTC.

This chain joins TRBV27 and TRBJ2-4, with TRBD2 identical over 9 bases. V was pared by 6 bases and J by 5 bases, with 8 bases of the junction left unmatched. CDR1 and CDR2 (germline): MNHEY, SMNVEV (reference sequence). The CDR3 sequence is 15 residues long. CDR3: CASRLAGERQNIQYF. The CDR3, as DNA: TGTGCCAGCAGATTAGCGGGAGAGCGTCAAAACATTCAGTACTTC.

The V gene is TRBV28, the J gene TRBJ2-2; 7 positions match TRBD1. Germline CDR1 MDHEN, CDR2 SYDVKM. This CDR3 spans 16 amino acids. V lost 5 bases and J lost 8; bases outside the gene matches: 14. CDR3 amino acids: CASSTPPGQARGELFF. The CDR3 DNA reads as TGTGCCAGCAGTACTCCTCCCGGACAGGCGAGGGGGGAGCTGTTTTTT. The whole variable domain, remainder taken from reference TRBV28 and TRBJ2-2, is DVKVTQSSRYLVKRTGEKVFLECVQDMDHENMFWYRQDPGLGLRLIYFSYDVKMKEKGDIPEGYSVSREKKERFSLILESASTNQTSMYLCASSTPPGQARGELFFGEGSRLTVL.

The rearrangement uses TRBV7-2 and TRBJ2-3; 8 nucleotides line up with TRBD1. There are 14 residues in the CDR3. The trim removed 7 bases at V and 3 bases at J, leaving 6 bases unmatched. Per germline, CDR1 SGHTA and CDR2 FQGNSA. The CDR3 region is CASNRQGSTDTQYF. Here the CDR3 DNA reads TGTGCCAGCAACCGACAGGGGAGTACAGATACGCAGTATTTT.

The chain uses TRBV7-8 and TRBJ1-5, with D perhaps TRBD1 (6 bases). The V end was cut by 3 bases, the J end by 6 bases, with 18 bases between. The CDR3 totals 16 residues. Germline lookup yields CDR1 SGHVS and CDR2 FQNEAQ. Written as DNA, the CDR3 is TGTGCCAGCAGCTTGGGGACACAGGGATCGGGTCAGCCCCAGCATTTT. As protein: CASSLGTQGSGQPQHF.

V is TRBV28 and J is TRBJ2-5; D is possibly TRBD1 (5 bases). V was clipped by 6 bases and J by 1 base, with 15 bases between them. This CDR3 has 15 residues. Germline CDR1 and CDR2: MDHEN and SYDVKM. The CDR3 DNA follows: TGTGCCAGCAGCCCCCCCGACAGCTTCCAAGAGACCCAGTACTTC. Its translation: CASSPPDSFQETQYF.

This chain uses TRBV29-1 with TRBJ2-2, with D tentatively TRBD1 (7 bases). V was clipped by 7 bases and J by 7 bases, with 19 bases between them. Looked up from germline, CDR1 is SQVTM and CDR2 is ANQGSEA. The CDR3 totals 14 residues. The DNA of the CDR3 is TGCAGCGCTAAACAGGGGAGGCTAGGCGGGGAGCTGTTTTTT. It codes for CSAKQGRLGGELFF.

This clone has more than one count but fewer than ten. The chain carries TRBV5-5 and TRBJ1-2; D is possibly TRBD1 (5 bases). The length of the CDR3 is 13 residues. Trimming cost V 1 base and J 6 bases, with 10 bases left between them. CDR1 is SGHKS and CDR2 is YYEKEE in the germline V gene (reference sequence). The CDR3 loop is CASSLQGSDGYTF. The CDR3 nucleotides read TGTGCCAGCAGCTTGCAGGGCTCGGATGGCTACACCTTC.

This chain joins TRBV7-9 and TRBJ2-1; no definite D call. The CDR3 covers 13 residues. Germline lookup yields CDR1 SEHNR and CDR2 FQNEAQ (reference sequence). V was pared by 5 bases and J by 6 bases, with 11 bases between. The CDR3 is CASSPLLVNEQFF. In DNA form, the CDR3 reads TGTGCCAGCAGCCCGCTCCTAGTCAATGAGCAGTTCTTC.

This chain connects TRBV27 to TRBJ2-1, with a weak D call TRBD2 (6 bases). The V end was cut by 0 bases, the J end by 3 bases, with 15 bases between. Germline V gives CDR1 MNHEY, CDR2 SMNVEV (reference sequence). The CDR3 contains 17 residues. The DNA of the CDR3 is TGTGCCAGCAGTTTATCGTTTGGCGGGATCGGCTACAATGAGCAGTTCTTC. It yields the protein CASSLSFGGIGYNEQFF.

This chain uses TRBV7-8 with TRBJ2-1, with TRBD2 matching 7 bases. V shed 0 bases, J shed 7 bases, and the junction held 6 bases outside the gene matches. Germline V gene sequence: CDR1 SGHVS, CDR2 FQNEAQ. The CDR3 extends over 15 amino acids. The CDR3 DNA reads TGTGCCAGCAGCTTAGCTAGCGGGCTTTGGAATGAGCAGTTCTTC. Amino acids: CASSLASGLWNEQFF.

The chain uses TRBV18 and TRBJ2-3; D might be TRBD1 (8 bases). Between the trimmed V and J ends, which lost 3 bases and 3 bases, there was a span of 16 bases. Germline V gene lookup returns CDR1 KGHSH and CDR2 LQKENI. This CDR3 spans 16 amino acids. The DNA for the CDR3 is TGTGCCAGCTCACCGCCAGGACAGGGAGGGACAGATACGCAGTATTTT. This translates into CASSPPGQGGTDTQYF.

The chain recombines TRBV30 with TRBJ1-1, with D hard to call. Trimming cost V 0 bases and J 5 bases, with 10 bases left between them. The CDR3 is 13 residues long. Germline CDR1 reads GTSNPN; CDR2 reads SVGIG (reference sequence). CDR3 protein: CAWSVRVETEAFF. The DNA of the CDR3 is TGTGCCTGGAGTGTACGGGTGGAGACTGAAGCTTTCTTT. The whole variable domain, filled in from reference TRBV30 and TRBJ1-1, reads SQTIHQWPATLVQPVGSPLSLECTVEGTSNPNLYWYRQAAGRGLQLLFYSVGIGQISSEVPQNLSASRPQDRQFILSSKKLLLSDSGFYLCAWSVRVETEAFFGQGTRLTVV.

The chain joins TRBV27 to TRBJ2-3; maybe TRBD1 (5 bases). The germline CDR1 and CDR2 sequences are MNHEY and SMNVEV (reference sequence). The CDR3 consists of 15 residues. V was trimmed by 4 bases and J by 6 bases, leaving 17 bases between them. The CDR3 loop is CASSSQGQKGDTQYF. The CDR3 DNA sequence: TGTGCCAGCAGTTCGCAGGGCCAAAAAGGGGATACGCAGTATTTT.

The rearrangement uses TRBV28 and TRBJ2-7; D is possibly TRBD1 (6 bases). The V and J ends lost 0 bases and 2 bases respectively, with 11 bases between them. The CDR3 extends over 15 amino acids. The germline CDR1 and CDR2 sequences are MDHEN and SYDVKM. The CDR3 region has the DNA TGTGCCAGCAGTTTATGGAACAGGGACCCCTACGAGCAGTACTTC. It encodes CASSLWNRDPYEQYF.

This rearrangement joins TRBV28 to TRBJ1-1; tentatively, D is TRBD1 (6 bases). The V end was cut by 7 bases, the J end by 1 base, with 10 bases between. The V gene's germline CDR1 is MDHEN and CDR2 SYDVKM. CDR3 length: 13 amino acids. The CDR3 protein is CASTRGQNTEAFF. Here the CDR3 DNA reads TGTGCCAGCACCAGGGGTCAGAACACTGAAGCTTTCTTT.

The chain joins TRBV11-2 to TRBJ2-4; TRBD1 matches at 7 bases. Trimming took 4 bases from V and 0 from J; bases not matched to a gene: 6. The CDR3 totals 16 residues. Germline assignment: CDR1 SGHAT and CDR2 FQNNGV. CDR3 nucleotide sequence: TGTGCCAGCAGCTACCGGGACAGTTCAGCCAAAAACATTCAGTACTTC. This translates into CASSYRDSSAKNIQYF.

Points on this clone: The junction does not match germline at one end; this may be a read error. J is TRBJ1-5 and V is TRBV7-9; D gene unclear. Germline CDR1 SEHNR, CDR2 FQNEAQ (reference sequence). CDR3 length equals 13 residues. CDR3 DNA sequence: TGTTCCAGCAGTTTCTATAGCAATCAGCCCCAGCATTTT. Its protein product is CSSSFYSNQPQHF.

The rearrangement links TRBV7-8 to TRBJ2-5; D not resolved. Near its end, the DNA agrees better with TRBJ2-7, so the J call may be wrong. Germline V gene data show CDR1 as SGHVS and CDR2 as FQNEAQ. This CDR3 region has 16 residues. This CDR3 is CASSLGVATKNYEQYF. CDR3 nucleotides: TGTGCCAGCAGCTTAGGAGTCGCGACCAAAAACTACGAGCAGTACTTC.

The V and J genes are TRBV2 and TRBJ2-1, with 9 bases aligning to TRBD2. The trim removed 2 bases at V and 9 bases at J, leaving 8 bases unmatched. Germline lookup yields CDR1 SNHLY and CDR2 FYNNEI. The CDR3 has 15 amino acids. The CDR3 here is CASSEIVSGSVEQFF. The CDR3 DNA reads as TGTGCCAGCAGTGAAATCGTTAGCGGGAGCGTTGAGCAGTTCTTC.

The genes are TRBV28 and TRBJ1-4; tentative D call: TRBD1 (6 bases). The germline V gene has CDR1 MDHEN and CDR2 SYDVKM. The CDR3 loop spans 15 amino acids. Trimming took off 1 base at V and 8 bases at J, with 14 bases between the two ends. CDR3 amino acids: CASSLSAGDGEKLFF. The CDR3 DNA is TGTGCCAGCAGTTTATCAGCAGGGGATGGCGAAAAACTGTTTTTT.

The V and J genes are TRBV28 and TRBJ2-7; 7 nucleotides line up with TRBD1. Germline CDR1 and CDR2: MDHEN and SYDVKM. There are 13 residues in the CDR3. V trimming: 7 bases; J trimming: 6 bases; junction bases outside the gene matches: 9. The CDR3 spells CASNEQGRSEQYF. CDR3 DNA: TGTGCCAGCAACGAACAGGGGCGGTCCGAGCAGTACTTC. The variable domain in full, completed from reference TRBV28 and TRBJ2-7, reads DVKVTQSSRYLVKRTGEKVFLECVQDMDHENMFWYRQDPGLGLRLIYFSYDVKMKEKGDIPEGYSVSREKKERFSLILESASTNQTSMYLCASNEQGRSEQYFGPGTRLTVT.

As for this clone: Sequence at one end of the junction differs from germline and may be a read error. V gene TRBV7-9 combines with J gene TRBJ2-4, with 8 nucleotides matching TRBD1. Germline V gene sequence: CDR1 SEHNR, CDR2 FQNEAQ (reference sequence). The CDR3 spans 18 residues. The CDR3 DNA reads TGTTCCAGCAGCTTAGTCACAGGGACAGGCCTAGCCAAAAACATTCAGTACTTC. Amino acids: CSSSLVTGTGLAKNIQYF.

This chain joins TRBV29-1 and TRBJ1-3; D remains ambiguous. Germline CDR1 is SQVTM and CDR2 is ANQGSEA. The CDR3 covers 12 residues. V was shortened by 7 bases and J by 3 bases, with 10 bases between the two germline ends. CDR3 sequence: CSGSGIGNTIYF. CDR3 nucleotide sequence: TGCAGCGGAAGCGGGATTGGAAACACCATATATTTT.

The rearrangement links TRBV29-1 to TRBJ1-2; D is perhaps TRBD1 (5 bases). The V end lost 3 bases, the J end lost 0 bases, and 11 bases lay between the germline ends. CDR1 and CDR2 from the germline V gene are SQVTM and ANQGSEA. The length of the CDR3 is 14 residues. The CDR3, as DNA: TGCAGCGTTGATGTCAGGGAAGCTAACTATGGCTACACCTTC. Protein sequence: CSVDVREANYGYTF.

This sequence joins TRBV4-2 and TRBJ2-5, with D perhaps matching TRBD2 (6 bases). CDR1 and CDR2 (germline): LGHNA, YNFKEQ. The CDR3 is 13 residues long. Trimming left V 0 bases short and J 5 bases short, with 7 bases between. DNA of the CDR3: TGTGCCAGCAGCCAAGAAGGGAGGGAGACCCAGTACTTC. This translates into CASSQEGRETQYF.